The rows below give T cell receptor beta chains drawn from one sample of a study of blood T cell repertoires in COVID-19. Libraries were prepared by immunoSEQ multiplex PCR; TCRdb keeps only in-frame clonotypes and omits some of them. Found here are some 530,000 clones, approximately 90% of them singletons; the top ten hold 8% to 9.5%. Sequenced: PBMCs or T cells enriched from blood (not recorded which). These TCRs come from a woman aged 55-69 years who had recovered from COVID-19. Both conserved end residues are part of each CDR3. D genes are given only for firm matches. Expanded clones are given a class, and other clones once, few, many or no size at all.

CDR3: CASSHGQGASLGYTF
DNA: TGTGCCAGCAGCCACGGACAGGGGGCGTCACTGGGCTACACCTTC
V: TRBV3-1/TRBV3-2
D: TRBD1
size: NA
J: TRBJ1-2

CDR3: CASSPLYVTDTQYF
DNA: TGTGCCAGCTCGCCACTCTACGTCACAGATACGCAGTATTTT
V: TRBV18
D: NA
size: NA
J: TRBJ2-3

CDR3: CASSLIGGRTDTQYF
DNA: TGTGCCAGCAGCCTAATAGGGGGCAGGACAGATACGCAGTATTTT
V: TRBV7-2
D: TRBD1
size: NA
J: TRBJ2-3

CDR3: CASSETGPTRAFF
DNA: TGTGCCAGCAGTGAGACAGGGCCCACAAGAGCTTTCTTT
V: TRBV25-1
D: TRBD1
size: NA
J: TRBJ1-1

CDR3: CATSDGHYGYTF
DNA: TGTGCCACCAGTGATGGGCACTATGGCTACACCTTC
V: TRBV24-1
D: NA
size: NA
J: TRBJ1-2

CDR3: CASRGTGRGAGELFF
DNA: TGTGCCAGCAGAGGGACAGGGCGAGGGGCCGGGGAGCTGTTTTTT
V: TRBV2
D: TRBD1
size: few
J: TRBJ2-2

CDR3: CASRLDRGNSPLHF
DNA: TGTGCCAGCAGGCTCGACAGGGGGAATTCACCCCTCCACTTT
V: TRBV7-9
D: TRBD1
size: NA
J: TRBJ1-6

CDR3: CAWGTGGFAKNIQYF
DNA: TGTGCCTGGGGCACAGGGGGCTTTGCCAAAAACATTCAGTACTTC
V: TRBV30
D: TRBD1
size: NA
J: TRBJ2-4

CDR3: CASSLAGGNHEQFF
DNA: TGTGCCAGCAGTCTAGCGGGGGGGAACCATGAGCAGTTCTTC
V: TRBV6-5
D: TRBD2
size: few
J: TRBJ2-1

CDR3: CASSLARVGYTF
DNA: TGTGCCAGCAGCTTAGCCAGGGTCGGCTACACCTTC
V: TRBV7-2
D: NA
size: NA
J: TRBJ1-2

CDR3: CASRQAYSNQPQHF
DNA: TGTGCCAGCAGACAGGCCTATAGCAATCAGCCCCAGCATTTT
V: TRBV6-5
D: NA
size: NA
J: TRBJ1-5

CDR3: CASSPNTGQGSIGSYEQYF
DNA: TGTGCCAGCAGCCCCAACACAGGACAGGGCAGTATCGGGTCCTACGAGCAGTACTTC
V: TRBV3-1/TRBV3-2
D: TRBD1
size: NA
J: TRBJ2-7

CDR3: CASSQGGGGYTF
DNA: TGTGCCAGCAGCCAAGGTGGGGGGGGCTACACCTTC
V: TRBV3-1/TRBV3-2
D: NA
size: NA
J: TRBJ1-2

CDR3: CASSSLMWDKDQPQHF
DNA: TGTGCCAGCAGTAGCCTTATGTGGGACAAAGATCAGCCCCAGCATTTT
V: TRBV27
D: NA
size: NA
J: TRBJ1-5

CDR3: CASSDGQANTGELFF
DNA: TGTGCCAGCAGTGACGGACAGGCGAACACCGGGGAGCTGTTTTTT
V: TRBV6-1
D: TRBD1
size: once
J: TRBJ2-2

CDR3: CASSLGKQGPNQPQHF
DNA: TGTGCCAGCAGTTTAGGGAAACAGGGACCCAATCAGCCCCAGCATTTT
V: TRBV28
D: NA
size: few
J: TRBJ1-5

CDR3: CASSLALTGAYEKLFF
DNA: TGCGCCAGCAGCTTGGCTCTAACAGGGGCCTACGAAAAACTGTTTTTT
V: TRBV5-1
D: TRBD1
size: NA
J: TRBJ1-4

CDR3: CASSRAGSNQPQHF
DNA: TGTGCCAGTAGCAGGGCAGGTAGCAATCAGCCCCAGCATTTT
V: TRBV19
D: NA
size: NA
J: TRBJ1-5

CDR3: CASSLAANYEQYF
DNA: TGTGCCAGCAGCTTAGCAGCGAACTACGAGCAGTACTTC
V: TRBV7-2
D: NA
size: NA
J: TRBJ2-7

CDR3: CASSFYREPYTGELFF
DNA: TGTGCCAGCAGTTTTTACAGGGAGCCATACACCGGGGAGCTGTTTTTT
V: TRBV28
D: NA
size: NA
J: TRBJ2-2

CDR3: CASSPEGSGTASYEQYF
DNA: TGTGCCAGCAGTCCCGAGGGGTCCGGGACAGCCTCCTACGAGCAGTACTTC
V: TRBV13
D: TRBD1
size: NA
J: TRBJ2-7

CDR3: CASTTSGTIGKKLFF
DNA: TGTGCCAGCACTACCTCCGGGACAATAGGAAAAAAACTGTTTTTT
V: TRBV2
D: NA
size: NA
J: TRBJ1-4

CDR3: CASSPRDRGRGQPQHF
DNA: TGTGCCAGCAGCCCCCGGGACAGGGGGCGTGGTCAGCCCCAGCATTTT
V: TRBV27
D: TRBD1
size: few
J: TRBJ1-5

CDR3: CASSPLTGANEKLFF
DNA: TGTGCCAGCAGCCCCCTGACAGGGGCTAATGAAAAACTGTTTTTT
V: TRBV7-9
D: TRBD1
size: NA
J: TRBJ1-4

CDR3: CASRGTEAFF
DNA: TGTGCCAGCAGAGGAACTGAAGCTTTCTTT
V: TRBV19
D: NA
size: NA
J: TRBJ1-1

CDR3: CASSLDRDQPQHF
DNA: TGTGCCAGCAGCTTGGACCGAGATCAGCCCCAGCATTTT
V: TRBV5-5
D: NA
size: NA
J: TRBJ1-5

CDR3: CASSQGQGMGGYTF
DNA: TGTGCCAGCAGCCAGGGACAGGGAATGGGAGGCTACACCTTC
V: TRBV7-9
D: TRBD1
size: NA
J: TRBJ1-2

CDR3: CASSSGQGALERVYGYTF
DNA: TGTGCCAGCAGTTCGGGACAGGGGGCGCTTGAAAGGGTCTATGGCTACACCTTC
V: TRBV2
D: TRBD1
size: NA
J: TRBJ1-2

CDR3: CSVEGTGTYNEQFF
DNA: TGCAGCGTTGAAGGGACAGGGACCTACAATGAGCAGTTCTTC
V: TRBV29-1
D: TRBD1
size: NA
J: TRBJ2-1

CDR3: CASSALTANYGYTF
DNA: TGTGCCAGCAGTGCCCTCACAGCTAACTATGGCTACACCTTC
V: TRBV2
D: NA
size: NA
J: TRBJ1-2

CDR3: CASSIQGLGGYTF
DNA: TGTGCCAGTAGTATACAGGGGTTGGGAGGCTACACCTTC
V: TRBV19
D: NA
size: NA
J: TRBJ1-2

CDR3: CAWSSQVHGNQPQHF
DNA: TGTGCCTGGAGTAGCCAGGTGCATGGCAATCAGCCCCAGCATTTT
V: TRBV30
D: NA
size: NA
J: TRBJ1-5

CDR3: CASSMDSPLNYGYTF
DNA: TGTGCCAGTAGTATGGACAGCCCACTTAACTATGGCTACACCTTC
V: TRBV19
D: NA
size: NA
J: TRBJ1-2

CDR3: CASSPTGQGLEQYF
DNA: TGTGCCAGCTCACCAACGGGACAGGGCCTCGAGCAGTACTTC
V: TRBV18
D: TRBD1
size: few
J: TRBJ2-7

CDR3: CATGQAYNEQFF
DNA: TGTGCCACCGGGCAGGCATACAATGAGCAGTTCTTC
V: TRBV24-1
D: NA
size: NA
J: TRBJ2-1

CDR3: CASSASGGYETQYF
DNA: TGTGCCAGCAGTGCCTCAGGGGGCTACGAGACCCAGTACTTC
V: TRBV5-5
D: TRBD1
size: NA
J: TRBJ2-5

CDR3: CASKLQESKLFF
DNA: TGTGCCAGCAAATTACAGGAATCCAAACTGTTTTTT
V: TRBV28
D: NA
size: NA
J: TRBJ1-4

CDR3: CASSLLNQPQHF
DNA: TGTGCCAGCAGCTTGTTAAATCAGCCCCAGCATTTT
V: TRBV5-6
D: NA
size: NA
J: TRBJ1-5

CDR3: CASTNMNTEAFF
DNA: TGTGCCAGCACCAACATGAACACTGAAGCTTTCTTT
V: TRBV6-5
D: NA
size: NA
J: TRBJ1-1

CDR3: CASSRLAGGQKGETQYF
DNA: TGTGCCAGCAGCCGACTAGCGGGGGGCCAAAAGGGAGAGACCCAGTACTTC
V: TRBV7-7
D: TRBD2
size: NA
J: TRBJ2-5

CDR3: CASRTGSYNSPLHF
DNA: TGTGCCAGCAGGACCGGGTCCTATAATTCACCCCTCCACTTT
V: TRBV6-5
D: NA
size: NA
J: TRBJ1-6

CDR3: CASIPSGGHYNEQFF
DNA: TGTGCCAGTATTCCAAGCGGGGGCCATTACAATGAGCAGTTCTTC
V: TRBV19
D: TRBD2
size: NA
J: TRBJ2-1

CDR3: CASRETGRGAFF
DNA: TGTGCCAGCAGGGAAACAGGTCGTGGGGCTTTCTTT
V: TRBV12-3/TRBV12-4
D: NA
size: NA
J: TRBJ1-1

CDR3: CASSENNYGYTF
DNA: TGTGCCAGTTCGGAGAATAACTATGGCTACACCTTC
V: TRBV19
D: NA
size: NA
J: TRBJ1-2

CDR3: CASSLGSYMEGLTDTQYF
DNA: TGTGCCAGCAGCTTAGGGTCATACATGGAGGGCCTAACAGATACGCAGTATTTT
V: TRBV7-9
D: NA
size: NA
J: TRBJ2-3

CDR3: CASSLTGSSGNTIYF
DNA: TGTGCCAGCAGCCTGACAGGAAGCTCTGGAAACACCATATATTTT
V: TRBV7-2
D: NA
size: once
J: TRBJ1-3

CDR3: CASARQGYYGYTF
DNA: TGTGCCAGCGCAAGGCAGGGGTACTATGGCTACACCTTC
V: TRBV12-3/TRBV12-4
D: NA
size: NA
J: TRBJ1-2

CDR3: CASSFEGASGNTIYF
DNA: TGTGCCAGCAGCTTCGAGGGGGCGAGTGGAAACACCATATATTTT
V: TRBV7-2
D: TRBD1
size: NA
J: TRBJ1-3

CDR3: CASSEGDGYTF
DNA: TGTGCCAGCAGCGAGGGGGATGGCTACACCTTC
V: TRBV9
D: NA
size: NA
J: TRBJ1-2

CDR3: CATNGGPQETQYF
DNA: TGTGCCACAAATGGAGGCCCCCAAGAGACCCAGTACTTC
V: TRBV6-6
D: NA
size: NA
J: TRBJ2-5

CDR3: CASSTHTGSPLYF
DNA: TGTGCCAGCAGCACCCACACAGGGTCACCTTTGTACTTC
V: TRBV11-2
D: NA
size: NA
J: TRBJ2-7

CDR3: CASNGVSGGARDTQYF
DNA: TGTGCCAGCAATGGGGTCAGCGGGGGGGCCAGAGATACGCAGTATTTT
V: TRBV7-9
D: TRBD2
size: NA
J: TRBJ2-3

CDR3: CASSRWTGANPNSYNEQFF
DNA: TGTGCCAGCAGTAGATGGACAGGGGCGAATCCCAACTCCTACAATGAGCAGTTCTTC
V: TRBV6-6
D: TRBD1
size: NA
J: TRBJ2-1